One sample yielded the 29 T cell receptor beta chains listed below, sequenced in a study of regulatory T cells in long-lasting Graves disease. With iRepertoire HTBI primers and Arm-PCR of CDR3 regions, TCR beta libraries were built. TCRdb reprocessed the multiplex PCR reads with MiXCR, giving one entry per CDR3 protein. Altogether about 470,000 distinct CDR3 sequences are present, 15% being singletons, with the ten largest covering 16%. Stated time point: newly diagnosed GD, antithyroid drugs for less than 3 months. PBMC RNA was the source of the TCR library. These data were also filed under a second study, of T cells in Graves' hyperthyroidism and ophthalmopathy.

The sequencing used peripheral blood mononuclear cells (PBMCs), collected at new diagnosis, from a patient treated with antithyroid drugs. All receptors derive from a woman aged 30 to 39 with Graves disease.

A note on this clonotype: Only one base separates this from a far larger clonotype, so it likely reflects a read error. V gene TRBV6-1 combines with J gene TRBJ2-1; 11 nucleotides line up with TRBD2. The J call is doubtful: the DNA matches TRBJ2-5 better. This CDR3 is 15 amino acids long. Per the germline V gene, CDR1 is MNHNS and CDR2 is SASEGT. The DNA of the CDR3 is TGTGCCAACACCTACGGGCTAGCGGGAGGAGAGACCCAGTACTTC. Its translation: CANTYGLAGGETQYF.

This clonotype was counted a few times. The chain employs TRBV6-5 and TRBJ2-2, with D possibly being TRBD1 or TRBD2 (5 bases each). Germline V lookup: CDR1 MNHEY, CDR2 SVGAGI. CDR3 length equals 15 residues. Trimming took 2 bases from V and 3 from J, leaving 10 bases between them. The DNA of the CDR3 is TGTGCCAGCAGTTACGGGGGAGCGCACACCGGGGAGCTGTTTTTT. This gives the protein CASSYGGAHTGELFF.

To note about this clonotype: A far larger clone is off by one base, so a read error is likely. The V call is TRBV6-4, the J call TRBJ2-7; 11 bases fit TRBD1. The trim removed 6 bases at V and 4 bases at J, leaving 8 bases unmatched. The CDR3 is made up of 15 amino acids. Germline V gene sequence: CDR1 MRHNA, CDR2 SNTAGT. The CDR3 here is CASRSTGTGGYEQYF. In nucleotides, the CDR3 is TGTGCCAGCAGAAGCACCGGGACAGGGGGTTACGAGCAGTACTTC.

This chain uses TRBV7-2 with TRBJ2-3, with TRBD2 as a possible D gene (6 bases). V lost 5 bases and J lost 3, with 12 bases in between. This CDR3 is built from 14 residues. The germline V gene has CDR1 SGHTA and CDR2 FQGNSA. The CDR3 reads CASSPGLQTDTQYF. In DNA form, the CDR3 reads TGTGCCAGCAGCCCGGGACTTCAGACAGATACGCAGTATTTT.

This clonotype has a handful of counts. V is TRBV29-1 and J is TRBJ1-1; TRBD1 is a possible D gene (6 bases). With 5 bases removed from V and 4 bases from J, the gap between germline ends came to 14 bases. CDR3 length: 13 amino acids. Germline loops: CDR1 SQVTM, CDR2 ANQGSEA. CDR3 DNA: TGCAGCGTTTTTGGACAGTCGGGCACTGAAGCTTTCTTT. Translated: CSVFGQSGTEAFF. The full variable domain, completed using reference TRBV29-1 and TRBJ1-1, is SAVISQKPSRDICQRGTSLTIQCQVDSQVTMMFWYRQQPGQSLTLIATANQGSEATYESGFVIDKFPISRPNLTFSTLTVSNMSPEDSSIYLCSVFGQSGTEAFFGQGTRLTVV.

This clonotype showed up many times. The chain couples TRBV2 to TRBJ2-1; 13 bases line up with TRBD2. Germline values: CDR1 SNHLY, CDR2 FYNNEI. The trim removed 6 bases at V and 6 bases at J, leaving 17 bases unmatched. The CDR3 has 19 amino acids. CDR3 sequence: CASRKMTRTSGSLGNEQFF. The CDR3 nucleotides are TGTGCCAGCAGGAAAATGACTAGGACTAGCGGGAGTTTGGGCAATGAGCAGTTCTTC.

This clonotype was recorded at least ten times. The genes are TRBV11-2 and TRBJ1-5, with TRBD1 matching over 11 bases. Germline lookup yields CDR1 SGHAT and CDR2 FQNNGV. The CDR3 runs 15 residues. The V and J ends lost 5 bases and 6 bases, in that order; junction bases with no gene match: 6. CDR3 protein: CASSTGTGGGQPQHF. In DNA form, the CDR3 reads TGTGCCAGCAGCACCGGGACAGGGGGTGGTCAGCCCCAGCATTTT.

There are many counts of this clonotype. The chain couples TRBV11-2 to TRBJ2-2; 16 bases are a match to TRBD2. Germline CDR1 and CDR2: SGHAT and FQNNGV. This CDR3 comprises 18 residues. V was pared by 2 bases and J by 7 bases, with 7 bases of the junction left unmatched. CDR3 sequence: CASSLSGTSGRAFGELFF. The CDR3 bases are TGTGCCAGCAGCTTATCTGGGACTAGCGGGAGGGCCTTCGGGGAGCTGTTTTTT.

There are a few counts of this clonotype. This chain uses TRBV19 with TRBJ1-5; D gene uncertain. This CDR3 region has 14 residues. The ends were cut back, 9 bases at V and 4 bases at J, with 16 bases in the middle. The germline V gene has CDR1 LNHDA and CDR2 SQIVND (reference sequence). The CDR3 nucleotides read TGTGCCAGCGAAGCGGGCCAGAAAAATCAGCCCCAGCATTTT. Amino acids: CASEAGQKNQPQHF.

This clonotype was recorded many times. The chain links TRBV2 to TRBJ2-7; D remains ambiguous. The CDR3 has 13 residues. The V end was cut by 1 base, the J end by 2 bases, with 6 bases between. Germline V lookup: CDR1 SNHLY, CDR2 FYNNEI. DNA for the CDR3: TGTGCCAGCAGTGAAGGGACCCCCTACGAGCAGTACTTC. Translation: CASSEGTPYEQYF.

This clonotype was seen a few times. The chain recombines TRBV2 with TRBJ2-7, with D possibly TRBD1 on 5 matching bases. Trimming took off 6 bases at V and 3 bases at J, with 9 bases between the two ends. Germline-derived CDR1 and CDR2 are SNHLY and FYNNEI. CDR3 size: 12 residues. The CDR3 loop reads CASRVTVYEQYF. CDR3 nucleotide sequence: TGTGCCAGCAGGGTGACAGTCTACGAGCAGTACTTC.

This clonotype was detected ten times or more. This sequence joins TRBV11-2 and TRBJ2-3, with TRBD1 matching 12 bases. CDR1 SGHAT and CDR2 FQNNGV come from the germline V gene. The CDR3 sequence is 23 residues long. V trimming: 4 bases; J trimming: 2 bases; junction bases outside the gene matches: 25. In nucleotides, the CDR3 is TGTGCCAGCAGCTCGGTGACGGGGGACAGGGGGCGTGCGGGCCTGTATATCACAGATACGCAGTATTTT. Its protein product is CASSSVTGDRGRAGLYITDTQYF.

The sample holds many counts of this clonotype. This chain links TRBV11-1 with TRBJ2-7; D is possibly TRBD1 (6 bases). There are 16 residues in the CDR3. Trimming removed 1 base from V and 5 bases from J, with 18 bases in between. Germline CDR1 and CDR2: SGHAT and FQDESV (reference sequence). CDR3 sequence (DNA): TGTGCCAGCAGCTTAGTAGGGACAAGGGAGCACCACGAGCAGTACTTC. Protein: CASSLVGTREHHEQYF.

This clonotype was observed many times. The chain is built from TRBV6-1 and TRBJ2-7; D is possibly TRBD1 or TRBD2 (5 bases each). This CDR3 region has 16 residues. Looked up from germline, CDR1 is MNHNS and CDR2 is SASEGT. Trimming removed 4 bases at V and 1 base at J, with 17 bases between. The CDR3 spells CASSVTATGGSYEQYF. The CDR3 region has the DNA TGTGCCAGCAGTGTAACAGCGACTGGGGGTTCCTACGAGCAGTACTTC.

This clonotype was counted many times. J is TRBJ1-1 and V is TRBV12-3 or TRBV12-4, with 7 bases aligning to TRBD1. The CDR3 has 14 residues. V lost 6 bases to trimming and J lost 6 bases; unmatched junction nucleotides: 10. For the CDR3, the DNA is TGTGCCAGCAGCCTAGGGGGCAGGAATTCTGAAGCTTTCTTT. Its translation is CASSLGGRNSEAFF.

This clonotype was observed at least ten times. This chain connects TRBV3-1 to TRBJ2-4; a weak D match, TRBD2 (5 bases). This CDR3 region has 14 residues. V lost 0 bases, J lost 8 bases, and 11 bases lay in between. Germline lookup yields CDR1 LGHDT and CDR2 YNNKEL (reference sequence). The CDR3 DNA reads TGTGCCAGCAGCCAAGAGGGCCAGAGGGACATTCAGTACTTC. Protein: CASSQEGQRDIQYF.

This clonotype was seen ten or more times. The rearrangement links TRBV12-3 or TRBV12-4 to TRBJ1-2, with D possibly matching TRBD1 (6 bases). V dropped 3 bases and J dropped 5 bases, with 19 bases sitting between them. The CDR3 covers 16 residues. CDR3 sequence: CASSFGRRAQGYGYTF. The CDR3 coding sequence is TGTGCCAGCAGTTTCGGCCGCAGGGCGCAGGGGTATGGCTACACCTTC.

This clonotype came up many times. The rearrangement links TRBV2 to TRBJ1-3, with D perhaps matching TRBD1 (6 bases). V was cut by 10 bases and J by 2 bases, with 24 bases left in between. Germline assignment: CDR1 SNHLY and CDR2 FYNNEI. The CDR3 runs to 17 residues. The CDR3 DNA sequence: TGTGCCACCAGGTCCCGGGACAACACGGTCCCTGGAAACACCATATATTTT. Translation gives CATRSRDNTVPGNTIYF.

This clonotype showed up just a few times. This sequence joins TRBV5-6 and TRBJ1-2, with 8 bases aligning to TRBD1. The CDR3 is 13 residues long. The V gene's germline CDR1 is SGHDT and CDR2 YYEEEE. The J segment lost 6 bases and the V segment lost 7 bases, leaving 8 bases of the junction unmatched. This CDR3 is CASSPGGADGYTF. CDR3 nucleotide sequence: TGTGCCAGCTCCCCAGGGGGCGCGGATGGCTACACCTTC.

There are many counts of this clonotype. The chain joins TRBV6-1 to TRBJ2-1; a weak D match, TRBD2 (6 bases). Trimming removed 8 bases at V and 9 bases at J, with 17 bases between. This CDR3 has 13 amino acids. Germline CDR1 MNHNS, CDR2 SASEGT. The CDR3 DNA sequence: TGTGCCAGCCGGGGGAGCACAAAGGGTGAGCAGTTCTTC. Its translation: CASRGSTKGEQFF.

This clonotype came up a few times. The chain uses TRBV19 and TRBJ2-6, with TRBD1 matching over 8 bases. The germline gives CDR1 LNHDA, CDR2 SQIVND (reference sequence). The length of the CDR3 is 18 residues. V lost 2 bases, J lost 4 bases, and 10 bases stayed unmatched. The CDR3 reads CASSIPPGQVTGANVLTF. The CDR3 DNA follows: TGTGCCAGTAGTATACCCCCGGGACAGGTGACCGGGGCCAACGTCCTGACTTTC.

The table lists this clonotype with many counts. CDR3 sequence reads: CASSLEGRGRETQYF. DNA for the CDR3: TGTGCCAGCAGCTTAGAAGGCAGGGGCCGCGAGACCCAGTACTTC. This chain connects TRBV11-2 to TRBJ2-5; possible D gene TRBD1, 6 bases. V shed 0 bases and J shed 5 bases, with 13 bases lying between them. Germline CDR1 is SGHAT and CDR2 is FQNNGV. The CDR3 consists of 15 residues. The whole variable domain, remainder taken from reference TRBV11-2 and TRBJ2-5, is EAGVAQSPRYKIIEKRQSVAFWCNPISGHATLYWYQQILGQGPKLLIQFQNNGVVDDSQLPKDRFSAERLKGVDSTLKIQPAKLEDSAVYLCASSLEGRGRETQYFGPGTRLLVL.

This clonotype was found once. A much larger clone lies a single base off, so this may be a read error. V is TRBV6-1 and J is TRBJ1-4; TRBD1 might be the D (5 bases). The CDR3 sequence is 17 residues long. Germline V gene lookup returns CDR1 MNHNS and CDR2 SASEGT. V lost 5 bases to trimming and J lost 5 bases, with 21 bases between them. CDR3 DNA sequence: TGTGCCAGCAGTAAGATAGCAGCGGGGCCTCTAAATGAAAAACTGTTTTTT. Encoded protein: CASSKIAAGPLNEKLFF.

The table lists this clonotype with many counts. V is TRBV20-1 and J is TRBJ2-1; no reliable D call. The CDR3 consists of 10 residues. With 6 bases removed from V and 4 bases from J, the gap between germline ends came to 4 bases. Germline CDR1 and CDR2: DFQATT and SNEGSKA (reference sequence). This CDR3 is CSARYNEQFF. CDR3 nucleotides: TGCAGTGCCAGGTACAATGAGCAGTTCTTC.

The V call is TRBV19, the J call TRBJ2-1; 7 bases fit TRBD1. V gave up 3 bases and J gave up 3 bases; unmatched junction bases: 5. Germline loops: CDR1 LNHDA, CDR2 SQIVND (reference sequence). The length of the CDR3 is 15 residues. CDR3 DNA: TGTGCCAGTAGTATCCCCGGGACAGTCTACAATGAGCAGTTCTTC. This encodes CASSIPGTVYNEQFF.

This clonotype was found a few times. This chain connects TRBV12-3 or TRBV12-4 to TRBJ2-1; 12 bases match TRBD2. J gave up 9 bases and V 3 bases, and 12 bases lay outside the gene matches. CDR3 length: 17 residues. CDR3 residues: CASSLSLAGGRLVEQFF. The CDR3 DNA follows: TGTGCCAGCAGTTTGTCTCTAGCGGGAGGGCGGCTTGTTGAGCAGTTCTTC.

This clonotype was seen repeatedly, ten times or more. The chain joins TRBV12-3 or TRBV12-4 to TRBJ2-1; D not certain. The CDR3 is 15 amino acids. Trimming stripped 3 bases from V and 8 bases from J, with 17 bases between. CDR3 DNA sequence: TGTGCCAGCAGTTTCACACCAAAGAGTATGGATGAGCAGTTCTTC. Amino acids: CASSFTPKSMDEQFF.

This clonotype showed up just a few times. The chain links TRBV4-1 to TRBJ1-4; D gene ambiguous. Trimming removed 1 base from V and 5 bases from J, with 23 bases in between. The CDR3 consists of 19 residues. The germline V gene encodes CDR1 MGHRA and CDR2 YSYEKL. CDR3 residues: CASSQGELGLPPPNEKLFF. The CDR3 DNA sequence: TGCGCCAGCAGCCAAGGGGAATTGGGCCTCCCCCCGCCCAATGAAAAACTGTTTTTT.

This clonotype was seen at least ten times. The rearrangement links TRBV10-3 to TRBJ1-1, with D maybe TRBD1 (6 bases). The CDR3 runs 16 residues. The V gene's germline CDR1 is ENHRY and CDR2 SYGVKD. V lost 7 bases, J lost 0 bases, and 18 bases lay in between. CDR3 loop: CAIKDRWWALNTEAFF. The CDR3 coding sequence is TGTGCCATCAAAGACAGGTGGTGGGCCTTGAACACTGAAGCTTTCTTT.